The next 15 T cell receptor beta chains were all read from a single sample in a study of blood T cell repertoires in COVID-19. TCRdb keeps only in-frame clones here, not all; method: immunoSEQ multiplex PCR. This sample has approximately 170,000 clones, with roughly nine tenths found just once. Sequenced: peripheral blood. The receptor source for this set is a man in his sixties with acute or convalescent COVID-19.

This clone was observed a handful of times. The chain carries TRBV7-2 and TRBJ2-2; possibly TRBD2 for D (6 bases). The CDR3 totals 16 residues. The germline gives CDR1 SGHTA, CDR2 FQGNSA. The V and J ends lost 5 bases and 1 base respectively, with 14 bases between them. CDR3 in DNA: TGTGCCAGCAGCCCCAAGGGAGGATGGAACACCGGGGAGCTGTTTTTT. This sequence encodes CASSPKGGWNTGELFF. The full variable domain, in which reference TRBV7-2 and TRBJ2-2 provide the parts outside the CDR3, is GAGVSQSPSNKVTEKGKDVELRCDPISGHTALYWYRQSLGQGLEFLIYFQGNSAPDKSGLPSDRFSAERTGGSVSTLTIQRTQQEDSAVYLCASSPKGGWNTGELFFGEGSRLTVL.

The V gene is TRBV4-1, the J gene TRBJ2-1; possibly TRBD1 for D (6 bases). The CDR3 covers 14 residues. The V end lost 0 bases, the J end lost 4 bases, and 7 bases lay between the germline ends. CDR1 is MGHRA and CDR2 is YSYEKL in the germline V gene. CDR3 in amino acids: CASSQEDRYNEQFF. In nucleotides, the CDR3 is TGCGCCAGCAGCCAAGAAGACAGGTACAATGAGCAGTTCTTC.

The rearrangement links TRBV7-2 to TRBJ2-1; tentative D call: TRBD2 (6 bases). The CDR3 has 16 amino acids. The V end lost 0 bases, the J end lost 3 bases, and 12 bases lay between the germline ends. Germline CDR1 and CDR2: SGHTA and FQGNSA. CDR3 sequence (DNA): TGTGCCAGCAGCTTAGCCACTAGCCCTCGCTACAATGAGCAGTTCTTC. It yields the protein CASSLATSPRYNEQFF. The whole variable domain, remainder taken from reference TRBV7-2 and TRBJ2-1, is GAGVSQSPSNKVTEKGKDVELRCDPISGHTALYWYRQSLGQGLEFLIYFQGNSAPDKSGLPSDRFSAERTGGSVSTLTIQRTQQEDSAVYLCASSLATSPRYNEQFFGPGTRLTVL.

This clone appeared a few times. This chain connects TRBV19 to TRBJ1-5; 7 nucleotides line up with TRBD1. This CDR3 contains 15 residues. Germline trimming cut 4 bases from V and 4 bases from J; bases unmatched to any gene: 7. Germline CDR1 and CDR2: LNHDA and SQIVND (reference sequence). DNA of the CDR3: TGTGCCAGTAGTACCCGACAGGGCAATAATCAGCCCCAGCATTTT. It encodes CASSTRQGNNQPQHF.

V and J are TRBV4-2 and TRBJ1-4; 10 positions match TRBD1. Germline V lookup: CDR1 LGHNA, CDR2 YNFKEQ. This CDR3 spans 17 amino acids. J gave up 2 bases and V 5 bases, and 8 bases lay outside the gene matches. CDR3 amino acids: CASSNPGQGLTNEKLFF. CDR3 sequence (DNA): TGTGCCAGCAGCAACCCGGGACAGGGGCTCACTAATGAAAAACTGTTTTTT.

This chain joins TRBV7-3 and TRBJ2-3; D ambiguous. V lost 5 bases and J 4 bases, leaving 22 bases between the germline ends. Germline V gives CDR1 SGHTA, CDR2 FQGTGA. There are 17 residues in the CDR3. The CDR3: CASSPRHSQGRADTQYF. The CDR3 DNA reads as TGTGCCAGCAGCCCACGGCACTCCCAAGGTCGGGCAGATACGCAGTATTTT.

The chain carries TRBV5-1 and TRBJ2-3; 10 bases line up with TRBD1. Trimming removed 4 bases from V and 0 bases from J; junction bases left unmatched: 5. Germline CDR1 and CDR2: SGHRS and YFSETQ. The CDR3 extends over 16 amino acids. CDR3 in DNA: TGCGCCAGCAGCCTCGGGACAGGGGATAGCACAGATACGCAGTATTTT. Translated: CASSLGTGDSTDTQYF.

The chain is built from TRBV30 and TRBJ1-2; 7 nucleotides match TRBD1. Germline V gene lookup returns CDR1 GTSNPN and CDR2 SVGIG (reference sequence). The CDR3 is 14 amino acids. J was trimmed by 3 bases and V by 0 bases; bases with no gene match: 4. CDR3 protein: CAWSVLGGDYGYTF. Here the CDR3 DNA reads TGTGCCTGGAGTGTACTAGGGGGCGACTATGGCTACACCTTC.

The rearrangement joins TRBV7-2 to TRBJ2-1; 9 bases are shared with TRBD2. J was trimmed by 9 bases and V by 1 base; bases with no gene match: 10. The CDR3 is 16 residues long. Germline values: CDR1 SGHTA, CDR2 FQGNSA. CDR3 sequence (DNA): TGTGCCAGCAGCTTAGTGCCGGCGGGAGGGAGGGGTGAGCAGTTCTTC. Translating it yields CASSLVPAGGRGEQFF. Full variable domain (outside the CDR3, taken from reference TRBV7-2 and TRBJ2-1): GAGVSQSPSNKVTEKGKDVELRCDPISGHTALYWYRQSLGQGLEFLIYFQGNSAPDKSGLPSDRFSAERTGGSVSTLTIQRTQQEDSAVYLCASSLVPAGGRGEQFFGPGTRLTVL.

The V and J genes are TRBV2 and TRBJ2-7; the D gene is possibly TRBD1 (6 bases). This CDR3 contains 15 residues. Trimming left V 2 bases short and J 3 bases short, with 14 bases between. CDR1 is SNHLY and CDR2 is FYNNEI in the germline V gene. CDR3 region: CASSELGARLYEQYV. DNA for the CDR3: TGTGCCAGCAGTGAATTGGGGGCAAGGCTCTACGAGCAGTACGTC.

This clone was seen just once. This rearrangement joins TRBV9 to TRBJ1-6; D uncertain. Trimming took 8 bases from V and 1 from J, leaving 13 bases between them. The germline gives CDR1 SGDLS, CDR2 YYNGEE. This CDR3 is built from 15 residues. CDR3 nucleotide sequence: TGTGCCAGTAAGAGAGGAGCGTCCTATAATTCACCCCTCCACTTT. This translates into CASKRGASYNSPLHF.

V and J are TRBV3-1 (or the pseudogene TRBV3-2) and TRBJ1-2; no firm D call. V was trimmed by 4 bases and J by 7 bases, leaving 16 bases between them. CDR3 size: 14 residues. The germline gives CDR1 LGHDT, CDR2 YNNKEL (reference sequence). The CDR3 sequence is CASSRTQSGFGYTF. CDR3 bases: TGTGCCAGCAGCCGAACTCAGTCGGGGTTTGGCTACACCTTC.

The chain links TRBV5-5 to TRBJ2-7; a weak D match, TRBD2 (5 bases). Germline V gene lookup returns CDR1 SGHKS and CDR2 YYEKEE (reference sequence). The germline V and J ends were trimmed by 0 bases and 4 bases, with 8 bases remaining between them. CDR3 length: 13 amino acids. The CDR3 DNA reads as TGTGCCAGCAGCTTGGGGGAGAGTTACGAGCAGTACTTC. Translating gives CASSLGESYEQYF.

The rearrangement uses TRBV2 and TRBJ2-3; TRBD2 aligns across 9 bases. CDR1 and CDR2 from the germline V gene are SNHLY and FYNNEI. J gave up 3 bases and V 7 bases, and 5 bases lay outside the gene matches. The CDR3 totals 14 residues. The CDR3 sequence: CASTPTSGTDTQYF. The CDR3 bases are TGTGCCAGCACCCCGACTAGCGGAACAGATACGCAGTATTTT.

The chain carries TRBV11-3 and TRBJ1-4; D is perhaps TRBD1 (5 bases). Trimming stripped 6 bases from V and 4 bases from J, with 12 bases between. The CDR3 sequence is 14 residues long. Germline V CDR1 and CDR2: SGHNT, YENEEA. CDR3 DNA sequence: TGTGCCAGCAGTGCCAGGGCAGATAATGAAAAACTGTTTTTT. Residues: CASSARADNEKLFF.